Listed below are T cell receptor beta chains from one sample, sequenced in a study of regulatory T cells in long-lasting Graves disease. A single record per CDR3 protein comes from TCRdb applying MiXCR to the multiplex PCR reads. Among about 660,000 distinct CDR3 sequences listed, 25% to 35% were seen once. The specimen comprised peripheral blood mononuclear cells (PBMCs), sampled when the disease was refractory, from a patient treated with antithyroid drugs. The receptors were gathered from a female donor with Graves disease. CDR3s include the opening cysteine and the closing phenylalanine or tryptophan. D genes are given only for firm matches. Size tells how often a clone was seen (once, few, many) or the class of an expanded clone, and some rows leave it out.

J | size | D | V | DNA | CDR3
TRBJ2-1 | few | - | TRBV12-3/TRBV12-4 | TGTGCCAGCAGAAGCATGGGTAGCCAATCCTACAATGAGCAGTTCTTC | CASRSMGSQSYNEQFF
TRBJ2-6 | many | - | TRBV2 | TGTGCCAGCAGTGTGTTCTCTGGGGCCAACGTCCTGACTTTC | CASSVFSGANVLTF
TRBJ1-2 | - | TRBD1 | TRBV5-1 | TGCGCCAGCAGTTCTACAGGGGTCTGGTATGGCTACACCTTC | CASSSTGVWYGYTF
TRBJ1-4 | few | TRBD1 | TRBV6-5 | TGTGCCAGCAGTTACGGACAGGGACTCGAAAAACTGTTTTTT | CASSYGQGLEKLFF
TRBJ2-5 | - | - | TRBV7-6 | TGTGCCAGCAGCCTAGACGCGACAGCGATATACCAAGAGACCCAGTACTTC | CASSLDATAIYQETQYF
TRBJ1-1 | - | - | TRBV20-1 | TGCAGTGCTCCCAGACAGATCCAGAACACTGAAGCTTTCTTT | CSAPRQIQNTEAFF
TRBJ1-2 | - | - | TRBV29-1 | TGCAGCGTTGAAGATACAGGTCGGGCGGCCACTGAGGGCTACACCTTC | CSVEDTGRAATEGYTF
TRBJ1-5 | - | - | TRBV6-1 | TGTGCCAGCAGTGAGATAGGTAGCAATCAGCCCCAGCATTTT | CASSEIGSNQPQHF
TRBJ2-7 | few | TRBD2 | TRBV30 | TGTGCCTGGAGTGTGGGGCTAGCGGAATACGAGCAGTACTTC | CAWSVGLAEYEQYF
TRBJ2-5 | many | TRBD2 | TRBV28 | TGTGCCAGTCAGTCCCCCCCCCCGGGACTACGGACCGGGTGCTTC | CASQSPPPGLRTGCF
TRBJ1-1 | - | - | TRBV20-1 | TGCAGTGCTAGTCAGGGGTATAGGGACACTGAAGCTTTCTTT | CSASQGYRDTEAFF
TRBJ2-4 | - | - | TRBV11-2 | TGTGCCAGCAGCTTAGTGGTCGGACAGTTAAACATTCAGTACTTC | CASSLVVGQLNIQYF
TRBJ1-2 | - | - | TRBV20-1 | TGCAGTGCTAGGTCGCTCACTCTCTATGGCTACACCTTC | CSARSLTLYGYTF
TRBJ2-5 | many | TRBD2 | TRBV20-1 | TGCAGTACCACCTTTGGACTAGCGGACCAAGAGACCCAGTACTTC | CSTTFGLADQETQYF
TRBJ1-1 | - | - | TRBV20-1 | TGCAGTGCTAGAGAGAAATTGGAAGCTTTCTTT | CSAREKLEAFF
TRBJ2-2 | - | TRBD1 | TRBV6-2/TRBV6-3 | TGTGCCAGCAGTTACGGAGGACAGGGTCCGGGGGAGCTGTTTTTT | CASSYGGQGPGELFF
TRBJ2-4 | - | - | TRBV9 | TGTGCCAGCACCCCGACAGTAGCCAAAAACATTCAGTACTTC | CASTPTVAKNIQYF
TRBJ2-6 | few | - | TRBV12-3/TRBV12-4 | TGTGCCAGCAAGTCCCGGGGAGCCTACTCTGGGGCCAACGTCCTGACTTTC | CASKSRGAYSGANVLTF
TRBJ2-6 | - | - | TRBV25-1 | TGTGCCAGCAGTGACTCTGTAACAGGTCGGGCCAACGTCCTGACTTTC | CASSDSVTGRANVLTF
TRBJ2-2 | many | TRBD2 | TRBV19 | TGTGCCAGTAGGTGGACTAGCGGGAGCGAGCACACCGGGGAGCTGTTTTTT | CASRWTSGSEHTGELFF
TRBJ1-5 | few | - | TRBV20-1 | TGCAGTGCTAGGGGGACACCAGGGCAGCCCCAGCATTTT | CSARGTPGQPQHF
TRBJ2-7 | - | TRBD2 | TRBV19 | TGTGCCAGTAGTAGCGATACCGGGACTAGCGGCTCTAACGAGCAGTACTTC | CASSSDTGTSGSNEQYF
TRBJ2-7 | few | TRBD2 | TRBV12-3/TRBV12-4 | TGTGCCAGCGGGGAACTAGCGGGAAGAACCTACGAGCAGTACTTC | CASGELAGRTYEQYF
TRBJ2-5 | many | - | TRBV6-2/TRBV6-3 | TGTGCCAGCAGCTCCGGGACTTTTGAGACCCAGTACTTC | CASSSGTFETQYF
TRBJ1-4 | - | - | TRBV4-1 | TGCGCCAGCAGCCAAGATCTGATGGGGGGGACTAATGAAAAACTGCTTTTT | CASSQDLMGGTNEKLLF
TRBJ2-1 | - | TRBD2 | TRBV20-1 | TGCAGTGCTCGTACCGGACTAGCGGGAGGGAAATTCTACAATGAGCAGTTCTTC | CSARTGLAGGKFYNEQFF
TRBJ1-5 | many | - | TRBV28 | TGTGCCAGCAGTGGTACAGTAGATAGCAATCAGCCCCAGCATTTT | CASSGTVDSNQPQHF
TRBJ1-1 | few | - | TRBV28 | TGTGCCAGCAGTTTCTCAGATAACACTGAAGCTTTCTTT | CASSFSDNTEAFF
TRBJ2-5 | - | - | TRBV29-1 | TGCAGCGTTCAATGGGGGGACCGAATTTGGTTC | CSVQWGDRIWF
TRBJ1-4 | many | TRBD1 | TRBV12-3/TRBV12-4 | TGTGCCAGCAGCTCCGGGACAGGGGGTAATGAAAAACTGTTTTTT | CASSSGTGGNEKLFF
TRBJ1-1 | - | - | TRBV10-3 | TGTGCCAGCAGTTACTGGAAGGGGGGTAGGAACACTGAAGCTTTCTTT | CASSYWKGGRNTEAFF
TRBJ1-4 | few | - | TRBV9 | TGTGCCAGCAGTGAAACAGGGACGAATGAAAAACTGTTTTTT | CASSETGTNEKLFF
TRBJ1-5 | few | TRBD1 | TRBV6-1 | TGTGCCACCGACAGGGGAGGAATCAATCAGCCCCAGCATTTT | CATDRGGINQPQHF
TRBJ2-1 | many | TRBD1 | TRBV28 | TGTGCCAGCAATCAATTAACAGGGGGAGGCAATGAGCAGTTCTTC | CASNQLTGGGNEQFF
TRBJ1-1 | - | - | TRBV25-1 | TGTGCCAGCAGTGTGGCCGCTGCCAGGGCCCAAGCTTTCTTT | CASSVAAARAQAFF
TRBJ1-5 | few | - | TRBV6-9 | TGTGCCAGCAGTTACAAAGGGTCGGGTCAGCCCCAGCATTTT | CASSYKGSGQPQHF
TRBJ1-2 | many | - | TRBV20-1 | TGCAGTGCTAACCCGAACCTCGGCTATGGCTACACCTTC | CSANPNLGYGYTF
TRBJ2-5 | - | - | TRBV20-1 | TGCAGTGCTAGAGACTACTTTAACCAAGAGACCCAGTACTTC | CSARDYFNQETQYF
TRBJ2-6 | - | - | TRBV20-1 | TGCGGTGCTAGAGATTCTGGGCGGGCGCCCACTGGGGCCAACGTCCTGACTTTC | CGARDSGRAPTGANVLTF
TRBJ2-7 | - | - | TRBV5-1 | TGCGCCAGCAGCTTGATCCGAAGATACGAGCAGTACTTC | CASSLIRRYEQYF
TRBJ2-7 | - | - | TRBV14 | TGTGCCAGCAGCCAAGCCGGGGGGACAGGAAGCTCCTACGAGCAGTACTTC | CASSQAGGTGSSYEQYF
TRBJ1-2 | many | TRBD1 | TRBV2 | TGTGCCAGCAGTGGACAGGGAGCTAACTATGGCTACACCTTC | CASSGQGANYGYTF